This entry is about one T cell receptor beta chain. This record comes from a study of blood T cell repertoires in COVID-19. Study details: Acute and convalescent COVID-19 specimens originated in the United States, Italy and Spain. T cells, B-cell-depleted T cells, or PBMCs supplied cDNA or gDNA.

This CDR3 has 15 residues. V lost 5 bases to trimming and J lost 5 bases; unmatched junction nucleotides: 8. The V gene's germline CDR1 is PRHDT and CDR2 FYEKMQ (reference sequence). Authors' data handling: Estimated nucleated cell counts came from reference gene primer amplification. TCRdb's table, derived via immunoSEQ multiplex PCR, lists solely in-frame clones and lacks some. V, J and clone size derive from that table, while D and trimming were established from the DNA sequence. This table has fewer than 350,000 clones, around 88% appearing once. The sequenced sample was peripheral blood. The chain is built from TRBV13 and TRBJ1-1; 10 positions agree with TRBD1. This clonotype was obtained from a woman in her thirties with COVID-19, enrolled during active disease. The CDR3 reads CASSVRQGAMTEAFF. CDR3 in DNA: TGTGCCAGCAGCGTAAGACAGGGGGCGATGACTGAAGCTTTCTTT.